The 30 T cell receptor beta chains below come from one sample, sequenced in a study of blood T cell repertoires in COVID-19. Clones were read by immunoSEQ multiplex PCR, and TCRdb kept only the in-frame ones, dropping some. Seen here are about 170,000 clones, 87% observed once, and the top ten hold 0.95% to 1.5%. Sequencing was carried out using PBMCs or T cells enriched from blood (not recorded which). These TCRs come from a human donor with acute COVID-19. The donor label of this sample is uncertain.

The CDR3 protein is CASSESWSTGELFF. CDR3 bases: TGCGCCAGCAGTGAGTCCTGGAGCACCGGGGAGCTGTTTTTT. The V call is TRBV10-1, the J call TRBJ2-2; D unclear. V gave up 0 bases and J gave up 4 bases, with 6 bases separating them. CDR1 is WNHNN, CDR2 SYGVQD, per germline (reference sequence). CDR3 length: 14 residues.

The chain links TRBV6-1 to TRBJ1-5, with D perhaps TRBD1 (6 bases). In germline, CDR1 is MNHNS, CDR2 SASEGT. The CDR3 is 14 amino acids. Trimming removed 3 bases at V and 7 bases at J, with 13 bases between. The chain's CDR3 is CASSEHGQLQPQHF. The CDR3, as DNA: TGTGCCAGCAGTGAGCATGGACAGTTACAGCCCCAGCATTTT.

The rearrangement links TRBV27 to TRBJ1-5, with a weak D call TRBD1 (5 bases). The CDR3 is 15 amino acids. Deletions cut 5 bases from V and 4 bases from J, with 15 bases between. Germline V gene data show CDR1 as MNHEY and CDR2 as SMNVEV (reference sequence). CDR3 DNA sequence: TGTGCCAGCAGTCTAGCGGGGGTTAGAAATCAGCCCCAGCATTTT. Protein: CASSLAGVRNQPQHF.

CDR3 region: CASSLAGGPYEQYF. The DNA of the CDR3 is TGTGCCAGCAGCTTAGCGGGGGGGCCCTACGAGCAGTACTTC. The rearrangement joins TRBV7-2 to TRBJ2-7, with a weak D call TRBD2 (7 bases). Germline CDR1 and CDR2: SGHTA and FQGNSA. CDR3 size: 14 residues. Trimming stripped 0 bases from V and 2 bases from J, with 8 bases between.

The genes are TRBV7-9 and TRBJ2-1; 7 nucleotides match TRBD1. The junction had 16 bases not matched to a gene; V was cut back by 3 bases and J by 8 bases. The length of the CDR3 is 17 residues. Germline V gives CDR1 SEHNR, CDR2 FQNEAQ (reference sequence). For the CDR3, the DNA is TGTGCCAGCAGCTTGTCCCCGGGACAGCCCCGTGGCGATGAGCAGTTCTTC. Protein: CASSLSPGQPRGDEQFF.

The chain couples TRBV12-3 or TRBV12-4 to TRBJ1-1; the match to TRBD1 covers 7 bases. Trimming cost V 3 bases and J 4 bases; bases outside gene matches: 2. The CDR3 has 13 amino acids. CDR3 amino acids: CASSFGTVTEAFF. The CDR3 coding sequence is TGTGCCAGCAGTTTCGGGACAGTCACTGAAGCTTTCTTT.

This clone was found a few times. V and J are TRBV5-1 and TRBJ1-2, with D uncertain. CDR3 length: 14 residues. CDR1 and CDR2 from the germline V gene are SGHRS and YFSETQ. Trimming cost V 1 base and J 1 base, with 8 bases left between them. The CDR3 coding sequence is TGCGCCAGCAGCTTGTCGGAGCTTAACTATGGCTACACCTTC. This sequence encodes CASSLSELNYGYTF.

The chain recombines TRBV5-4 with TRBJ2-3, with D uncertain. V was shortened by 0 bases and J by 7 bases, with 6 bases between the two germline ends. Germline CDR1 and CDR2: SGHNT and YYREEE (reference sequence). The CDR3 runs 12 residues. DNA for the CDR3: TGTGCCAGCAGCTTGGACGGTTATACGCAGTATTTT. It codes for CASSLDGYTQYF.

There are a few counts of this clone. The chain has TRBV3-1 (or the pseudogene TRBV3-2) and TRBJ2-7; tentative D call: TRBD1 (5 bases). V was trimmed by 0 bases and J by 3 bases, leaving 9 bases between them. The CDR3 is 14 amino acids. Per the germline V gene, CDR1 is LGHDT and CDR2 is YNNKEL (reference sequence). In DNA, the CDR3 is TGTGCCAGCAGCCAAGATCAGGGCAACTACGAGCAGTACTTC. Translating it yields CASSQDQGNYEQYF.

This CDR3 reads CASSSRGNTGELFF. CDR3 bases: TGTGCCAGCAGCTCCAGGGGCAACACCGGGGAGCTGTTTTTT. The J gene is TRBJ2-2, the V gene TRBV7-2, with D possibly TRBD1 on 6 matching bases. Between the trimmed V and J ends, which lost 4 bases and 2 bases, there was a span of 8 bases. This CDR3 contains 14 residues. Germline-derived CDR1 and CDR2 are SGHTA and FQGNSA.

The CDR3 here is CASSEVGDSNYGYTF. The DNA of the CDR3 is TGCGCCAGCAGCGAGGTCGGGGATTCTAACTATGGCTACACCTTC. This chain links TRBV5-1 with TRBJ1-2; unclear D gene. With 4 bases removed from V and 0 bases from J, the gap between germline ends came to 13 bases. CDR1 is SGHRS and CDR2 is YFSETQ in the germline V gene. CDR3 size: 15 residues.

The rearrangement links TRBV25-1 to TRBJ1-1; TRBD1 matches at 7 bases. The CDR3 loop spans 15 amino acids. V lost 6 bases, J lost 0 bases, and 7 bases stayed unmatched. The germline V gene has CDR1 MGHDK and CDR2 SYGVNS. CDR3 sequence (DNA): TGTGCCAGCAGCCCTTCACAGGGGCTGAACACTGAAGCTTTCTTT. Protein: CASSPSQGLNTEAFF.

Remarks on this clone: One junction end does not reproduce the germline sequence, and a read error may be involved. The rearrangement uses TRBV10-3 and TRBJ2-7, with 8 bases fitting TRBD1. The CDR3 extends over 10 amino acids. Looked up from germline, CDR1 is ENHRY and CDR2 is SYGVKD. CDR3 loop: CAIGMDRVHF. The CDR3 DNA reads as TGTGCCATCGGTATGGACAGGGTGCACTTC.

The CDR3 coding sequence is TGTGCCAGCTCACCAGTGGTAGCGGGGGCCCTGAACACCGGGGAGCTGTTTTTT. Translating it yields CASSPVVAGALNTGELFF. The chain combines TRBV18 with TRBJ2-2; 9 bases map to TRBD2. The V gene's germline CDR1 is KGHSH and CDR2 LQKENI. This CDR3 comprises 18 residues. Trimming at V came to 2 bases and at J to 1 base, leaving 8 bases not matched to a gene.

The chain couples TRBV25-1 to TRBJ2-3, with 8 positions matching TRBD2. The CDR3 loop spans 15 amino acids. Germline values: CDR1 MGHDK, CDR2 SYGVNS. V shed 6 bases, J shed 0 bases, and the junction held 5 bases outside the gene matches. In DNA form, the CDR3 reads TGTGCCAGCAGGGCGAAGCGGGGGAGCACAGATACGCAGTATTTT. Its translation: CASRAKRGSTDTQYF.

This clone was detected only a few times. V usage is TRBV5-5 and J usage is TRBJ1-6; 7 nucleotides match TRBD1. CDR3 length equals 17 residues. J gave up 1 base and V 3 bases, and 7 bases lay outside the gene matches. CDR1 is SGHKS and CDR2 is YYEKEE in the germline V gene (reference sequence). CDR3 protein: CASSSEQGSSYNSPLHF. CDR3 nucleotides: TGTGCCAGCAGCTCGGAACAGGGGTCTTCCTATAATTCACCCCTCCACTTT.

The rearrangement joins TRBV3-1 (or the pseudogene TRBV3-2) to TRBJ1-6; no reliable D call. Germline V gene data show CDR1 as LGHDT and CDR2 as YNNKEL (reference sequence). This CDR3 is 13 amino acids long. Trimming pared 1 base from V and 13 bases from J, leaving 11 bases between. The DNA for the CDR3 is TGTGCCAGCAGCCAAGGTCGGGTATTGCCCCTCCACTTT. Residues: CASSQGRVLPLHF.

The chain combines TRBV28 with TRBJ2-5; TRBD1 matches at 8 bases. The CDR3 loop spans 13 amino acids. Trimming at V came to 4 bases and at J to 4 bases, leaving 2 bases not matched to a gene. From germline, CDR1 is MDHEN and CDR2 SYDVKM. CDR3 protein: CASSSGGLETQYF. The CDR3 coding sequence is TGTGCCAGCAGTTCAGGGGGCTTAGAGACCCAGTACTTC.

The chain recombines TRBV9 with TRBJ1-2; D may be TRBD1 (5 bases). The V end lost 7 bases, the J end lost 4 bases, and 17 bases lay between the germline ends. Germline values: CDR1 SGDLS, CDR2 YYNGEE. The CDR3 spans 14 residues. CDR3 loop: CASRRTGESYGYTF. The CDR3 coding sequence is TGTGCCAGCCGACGGACGGGGGAGTCCTATGGCTACACCTTC.

The CDR3 sequence is CASRDRGPGGYTF. The CDR3 DNA is TGTGCCAGTAGAGACAGGGGGCCGGGTGGCTACACCTTC. The chain joins TRBV19 to TRBJ1-2, with 10 bases matching TRBD1. The length of the CDR3 is 13 residues. Germline-derived CDR1 and CDR2 are LNHDA and SQIVND (reference sequence). Trimming took 6 bases from V and 7 from J; bases not matched to a gene: 5.

The chain links TRBV6-1 to TRBJ2-5; TRBD1 aligns across 7 bases. The germline V gene encodes CDR1 MNHNS and CDR2 SASEGT. V lost 0 bases to trimming and J lost 5 bases; unmatched junction nucleotides: 6. This CDR3 is 15 amino acids long. The CDR3 DNA sequence: TGTGCCAGCAGTGAAGCAGGGGGCTACGAGGAGACCCAGTACTTC. This sequence encodes CASSEAGGYEETQYF.

The rearrangement joins TRBV19 to TRBJ1-5, with a weak D call TRBD1 (6 bases). Germline CDR1 LNHDA, CDR2 SQIVND (reference sequence). The V end lost 3 bases, the J end lost 3 bases, and 24 bases lay between the germline ends. The CDR3 has 19 amino acids. The CDR3 protein is CASSIGARQGSWFNQPQHF. In nucleotides, the CDR3 is TGTGCCAGTAGTATTGGGGCTCGGCAGGGGTCATGGTTCAATCAGCCCCAGCATTTT.

The genes are TRBV4-1 and TRBJ2-5; weak D call: TRBD2 (7 bases). V dropped 2 bases and J dropped 1 base, with 11 bases sitting between them. The CDR3 is 15 residues long. CDR1 and CDR2 from the germline V gene are MGHRA and YSYEKL. The CDR3 region has the DNA TGCGCCAGCAGCCAACTAGGGGGGGGCCAAGAGACCCAGTACTTC. Protein: CASSQLGGGQETQYF.

The J gene is TRBJ1-2, the V gene TRBV6-5, with 8 bases identical to TRBD1. CDR3 size: 12 residues. The V and J ends lost 4 bases and 8 bases, in that order; junction bases with no gene match: 3. The germline CDR1 and CDR2 sequences are MNHEY and SVGAGI. In DNA form, the CDR3 reads TGTGCCAGCAGTTCAGGGGGCAGAGGCTACACCTTC. Encoded protein: CASSSGGRGYTF.

This clone was counted a single time. This CDR3 is CASSFTPGGFTEAFF. In nucleotides, the CDR3 is TGTGCCAGCAGTTTCACACCAGGGGGCTTCACTGAAGCTTTCTTT. The gene calls are TRBV27 and TRBJ1-1, with TRBD1 matching 8 bases. This CDR3 region has 15 residues. The V gene's germline CDR1 is MNHEY and CDR2 SMNVEV (reference sequence). V was clipped by 3 bases and J by 4 bases; unmatched bases: 7.

The rearrangement links TRBV15 to TRBJ1-2, with 7 positions matching TRBD1. Germline V gene data show CDR1 as LNHNV and CDR2 as YYDKDF (reference sequence). CDR3 length: 13 amino acids. The V gene end was trimmed by 4 bases and the J gene end by 3 bases; junction bases not matched to a gene: 2. CDR3 loop: CATSNGQDYGYTF. DNA for the CDR3: TGTGCCACCAGCAACGGACAGGACTATGGCTACACCTTC.

V usage is TRBV5-4 and J usage is TRBJ2-5; D is unclear. The V gene's germline CDR1 is SGHNT and CDR2 YYREEE (reference sequence). Trimming stripped 2 bases from V and 2 bases from J, with 10 bases between. The CDR3 is 14 amino acids. CDR3 sequence reads: CASSLNSRQETQYF. As DNA, the CDR3 is TGTGCCAGCAGCTTAAACAGCCGGCAAGAGACCCAGTACTTC.

The chain employs TRBV7-9 and TRBJ2-2, with D possibly being TRBD2 (5 bases). V dropped 1 base and J dropped 2 bases, with 11 bases sitting between them. The CDR3 length is 16 residues. The V gene's germline CDR1 is SEHNR and CDR2 FQNEAQ (reference sequence). In DNA, the CDR3 is TGTGCCAGCAGCTTAGATTCCGGGGATAACACCGGGGAGCTGTTTTTT. This codes for CASSLDSGDNTGELFF.

This chain joins TRBV5-5 and TRBJ1-2, with 9 nucleotides matching TRBD1. This CDR3 comprises 15 residues. J lost 4 bases, V lost 3 bases, and 7 bases had no gene match. The germline V gene has CDR1 SGHKS and CDR2 YYEKEE (reference sequence). CDR3 residues: CASSSGQGLPYGYTF. CDR3 nucleotides: TGTGCCAGCAGCTCGGGACAGGGACTACCCTATGGCTACACCTTC.

V gene TRBV3-1 (or the pseudogene TRBV3-2) combines with J gene TRBJ2-3; TRBD2 agrees at 13 bases. From germline, CDR1 is LGHDT and CDR2 YNNKEL (reference sequence). The CDR3 runs 18 residues. V was clipped by 5 bases and J by 0 bases; unmatched bases: 8. The CDR3 protein is CASSTTSGGASSTDTQYF. As DNA, the CDR3 is TGTGCCAGCAGCACCACTAGCGGGGGGGCCTCGAGCACAGATACGCAGTATTTT.